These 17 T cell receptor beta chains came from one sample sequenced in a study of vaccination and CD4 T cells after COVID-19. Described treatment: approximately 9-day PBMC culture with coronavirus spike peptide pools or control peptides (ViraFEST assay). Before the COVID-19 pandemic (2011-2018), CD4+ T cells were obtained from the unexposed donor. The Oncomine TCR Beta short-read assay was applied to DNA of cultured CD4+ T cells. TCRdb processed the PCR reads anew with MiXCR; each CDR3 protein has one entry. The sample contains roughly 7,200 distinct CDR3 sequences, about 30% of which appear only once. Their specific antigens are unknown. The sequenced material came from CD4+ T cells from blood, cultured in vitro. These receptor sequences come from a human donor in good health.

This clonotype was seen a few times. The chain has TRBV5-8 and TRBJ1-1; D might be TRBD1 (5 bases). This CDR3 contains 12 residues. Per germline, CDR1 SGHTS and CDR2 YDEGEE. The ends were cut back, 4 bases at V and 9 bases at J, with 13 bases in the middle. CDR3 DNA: TGTGCCAGCAGCCCGGACACCCAAAAAGCTTTCTTT. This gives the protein CASSPDTQKAFF.

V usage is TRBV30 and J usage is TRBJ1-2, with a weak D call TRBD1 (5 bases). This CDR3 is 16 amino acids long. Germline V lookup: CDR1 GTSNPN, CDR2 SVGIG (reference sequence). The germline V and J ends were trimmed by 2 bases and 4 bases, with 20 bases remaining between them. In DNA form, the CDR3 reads TGTGCCTGGAGTCCCCAGTCCGGGGCCCTCGGCTATGGCTACACCTTC. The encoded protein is CAWSPQSGALGYGYTF.

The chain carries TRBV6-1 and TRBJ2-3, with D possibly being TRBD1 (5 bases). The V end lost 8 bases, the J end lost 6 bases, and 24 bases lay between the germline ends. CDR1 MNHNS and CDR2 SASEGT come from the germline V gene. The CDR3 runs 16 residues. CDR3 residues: CASAIGRTSPADTQYF. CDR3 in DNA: TGTGCCAGCGCCATCGGACGGACATCCCCCGCGGATACGCAGTATTTT.

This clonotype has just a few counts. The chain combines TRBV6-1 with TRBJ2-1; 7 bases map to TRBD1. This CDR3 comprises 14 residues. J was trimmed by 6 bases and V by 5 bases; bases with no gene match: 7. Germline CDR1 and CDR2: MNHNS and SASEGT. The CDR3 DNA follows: TGTGCCAGCAGTCGGGGACAGATAGCCAATGAGCAGTTCTTC. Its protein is CASSRGQIANEQFF.

The CDR3 DNA sequence: TGTGCCAGCATGGACCCCGGGGGGATAAGCTCCTACGAGCAGTACTTC. This gives the protein CASMDPGGISSYEQYF. V gene TRBV2 combines with J gene TRBJ2-7, with 7 bases lining up with TRBD2. CDR3 length: 16 amino acids. The V segment lost 7 bases and the J segment 0 bases; nucleotides outside the gene matches: 12. In germline, CDR1 is SNHLY, CDR2 FYNNEI.

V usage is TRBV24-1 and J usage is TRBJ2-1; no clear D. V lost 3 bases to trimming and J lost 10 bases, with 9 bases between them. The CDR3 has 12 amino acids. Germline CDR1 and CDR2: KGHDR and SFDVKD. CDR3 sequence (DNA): TGTGCCACCAGTGATGGCAGTTGGGAGCAGTTCTTC. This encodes CATSDGSWEQFF.

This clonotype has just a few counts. This CDR3 reads CASRRTGSQANYGYTF. DNA of the CDR3: TGTGCCAGTAGACGGACAGGGTCGCAAGCTAACTATGGCTACACCTTC. The chain uses TRBV19 and TRBJ1-2; 8 bases map to TRBD1. V was clipped by 6 bases and J by 0 bases; unmatched bases: 9. The CDR3 covers 16 residues. The germline V gene has CDR1 LNHDA and CDR2 SQIVND (reference sequence).

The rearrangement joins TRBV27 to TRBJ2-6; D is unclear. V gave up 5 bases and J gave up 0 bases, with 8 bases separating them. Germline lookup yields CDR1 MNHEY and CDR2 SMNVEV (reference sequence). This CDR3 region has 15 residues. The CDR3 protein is CASSLWASGANVLTF. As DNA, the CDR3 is TGTGCCAGCAGTCTTTGGGCCTCTGGGGCCAACGTCCTGACTTTC.

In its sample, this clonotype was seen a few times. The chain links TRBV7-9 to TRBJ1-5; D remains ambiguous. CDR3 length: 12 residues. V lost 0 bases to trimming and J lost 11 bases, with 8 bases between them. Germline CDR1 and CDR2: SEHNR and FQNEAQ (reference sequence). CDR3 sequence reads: CASSLADGAQHF. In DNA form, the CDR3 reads TGTGCCAGCAGCTTAGCGGACGGGGCCCAGCATTTT.

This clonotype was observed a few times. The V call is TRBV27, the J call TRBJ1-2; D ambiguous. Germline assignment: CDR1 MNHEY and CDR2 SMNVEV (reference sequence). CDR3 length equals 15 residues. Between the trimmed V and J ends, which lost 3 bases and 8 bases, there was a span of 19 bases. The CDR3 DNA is TGTGCCAGCAGTTTCTCCGAGGGTCGGACTTTGGGCTACACCTTC. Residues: CASSFSEGRTLGYTF.

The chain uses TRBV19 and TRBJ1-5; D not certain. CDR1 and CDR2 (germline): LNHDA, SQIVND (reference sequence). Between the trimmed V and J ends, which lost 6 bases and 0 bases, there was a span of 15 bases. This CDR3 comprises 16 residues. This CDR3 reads CASSLSAGFSNQPQHF. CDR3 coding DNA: TGTGCCAGTAGCCTCAGCGCAGGCTTTAGCAATCAGCCCCAGCATTTT.

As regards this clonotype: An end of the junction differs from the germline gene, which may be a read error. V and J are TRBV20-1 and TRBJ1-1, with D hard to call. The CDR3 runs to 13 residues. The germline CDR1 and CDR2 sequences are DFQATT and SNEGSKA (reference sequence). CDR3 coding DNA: TGCCGTGCTGAACCGACACTGAACACTGAAGCTTTCTTT. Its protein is CRAEPTLNTEAFF.

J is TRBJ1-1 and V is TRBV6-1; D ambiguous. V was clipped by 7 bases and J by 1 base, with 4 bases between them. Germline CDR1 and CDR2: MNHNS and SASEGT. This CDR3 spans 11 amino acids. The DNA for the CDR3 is TGTGCCAGCACCTGGAACACTGAAGCTTTCTTT. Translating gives CASTWNTEAFF.

CDR3 DNA: TGTGCCACGAGGGACAGTTCGAACACTGAAGCTTTCTTT. It yields the protein CATRDSSNTEAFF. The rearrangement joins TRBV24-1 to TRBJ1-1, with TRBD1 matching over 7 bases. Germline V gene data show CDR1 as KGHDR and CDR2 as SFDVKD. With V trimmed by 10 bases and J by 1 base, 5 bases remained unmatched. The CDR3 runs 13 residues.

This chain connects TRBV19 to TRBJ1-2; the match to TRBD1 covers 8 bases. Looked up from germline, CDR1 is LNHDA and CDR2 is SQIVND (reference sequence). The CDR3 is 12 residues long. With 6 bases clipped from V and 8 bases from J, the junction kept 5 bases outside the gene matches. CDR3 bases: TGTGCCAGTAGGGGGACAGGTATCGGCTACACCTTC. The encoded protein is CASRGTGIGYTF.

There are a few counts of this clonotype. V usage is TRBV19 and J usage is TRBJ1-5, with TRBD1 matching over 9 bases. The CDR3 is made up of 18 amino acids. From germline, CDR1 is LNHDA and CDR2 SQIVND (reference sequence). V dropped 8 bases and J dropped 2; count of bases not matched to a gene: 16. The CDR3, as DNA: TGTGCCAGTCGATTCGAAGGTGGGACAGGGTCGGGCAATCAGCCCCAGCATTTT. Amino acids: CASRFEGGTGSGNQPQHF.

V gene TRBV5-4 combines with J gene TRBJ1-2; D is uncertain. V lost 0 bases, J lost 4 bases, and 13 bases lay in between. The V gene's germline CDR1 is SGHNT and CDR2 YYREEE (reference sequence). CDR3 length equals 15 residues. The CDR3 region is CASSLDIVGSYGYTF. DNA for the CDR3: TGTGCCAGCAGCTTGGATATTGTCGGTTCCTATGGCTACACCTTC.